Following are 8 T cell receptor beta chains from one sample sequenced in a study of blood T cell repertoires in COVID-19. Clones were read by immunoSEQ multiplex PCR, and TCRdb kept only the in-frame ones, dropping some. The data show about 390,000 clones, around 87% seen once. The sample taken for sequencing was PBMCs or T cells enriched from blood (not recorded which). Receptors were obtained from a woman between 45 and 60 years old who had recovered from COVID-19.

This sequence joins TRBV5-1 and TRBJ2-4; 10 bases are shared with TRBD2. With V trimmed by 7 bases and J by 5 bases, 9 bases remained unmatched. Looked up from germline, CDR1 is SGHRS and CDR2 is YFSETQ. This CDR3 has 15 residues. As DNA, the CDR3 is TGCGCCAGCTCCGTCGGGGGGACTAGCGAAAACATTCAGTACTTC. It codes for CASSVGGTSENIQYF.

The CDR3 protein is CASSRDRGSPSEKLFF. The CDR3 bases are TGTGCCAGCAGCCGGGACAGGGGCTCCCCAAGTGAAAAACTGTTTTTT. This chain joins TRBV2 and TRBJ1-4; 10 bases line up with TRBD1. This CDR3 is built from 16 residues. V trimming: 6 bases; J trimming: 7 bases; junction bases outside the gene matches: 11. Looked up from germline, CDR1 is SNHLY and CDR2 is FYNNEI. Full variable domain (rest looked up from reference TRBV2 and TRBJ1-4): EPEVTQTPSHQVTQMGQEVILRCVPISNHLYFYWYRQILGQKVEFLVSFYNNEISEKSEIFDDQFSVERPDGSNFTLKIRSTKLEDSAMYFCASSRDRGSPSEKLFFGSGTQLSVL.

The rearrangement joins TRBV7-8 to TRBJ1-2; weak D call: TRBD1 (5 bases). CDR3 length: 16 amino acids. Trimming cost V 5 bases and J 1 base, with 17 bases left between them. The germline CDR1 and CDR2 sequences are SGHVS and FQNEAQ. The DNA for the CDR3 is TGTGCCAGCAGCCCCCCGGAAGGAGGGGATAACTATGGCTACACCTTC. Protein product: CASSPPEGGDNYGYTF.

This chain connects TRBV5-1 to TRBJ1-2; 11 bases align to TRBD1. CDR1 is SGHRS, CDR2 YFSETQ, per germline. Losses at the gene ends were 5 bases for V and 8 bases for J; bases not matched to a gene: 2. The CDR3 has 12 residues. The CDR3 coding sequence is TGCGCCAGCAGAGGGACAGGGGGAGGCTACACCTTC. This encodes CASRGTGGGYTF.

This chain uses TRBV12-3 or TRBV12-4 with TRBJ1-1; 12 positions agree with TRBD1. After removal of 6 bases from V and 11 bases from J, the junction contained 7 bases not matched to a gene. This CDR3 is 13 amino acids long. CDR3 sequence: CASRTGQGARAFF. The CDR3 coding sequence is TGTGCCAGCAGAACGGGACAGGGGGCGCGCGCTTTCTTT.

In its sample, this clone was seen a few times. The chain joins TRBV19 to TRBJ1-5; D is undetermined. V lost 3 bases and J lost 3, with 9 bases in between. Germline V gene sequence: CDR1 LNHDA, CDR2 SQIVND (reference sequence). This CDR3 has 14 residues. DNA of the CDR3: TGTGCCAGTAGTATGGGAGCCCCCAATCAGCCCCAGCATTTT. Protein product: CASSMGAPNQPQHF.

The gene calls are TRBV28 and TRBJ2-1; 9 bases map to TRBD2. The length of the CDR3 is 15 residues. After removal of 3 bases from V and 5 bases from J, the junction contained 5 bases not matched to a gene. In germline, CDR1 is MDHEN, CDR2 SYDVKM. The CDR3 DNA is TGTGCCAGCAGTTTCTCTAGCGGGGCCCACAATGAGCAGTTCTTC. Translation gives CASSFSSGAHNEQFF.

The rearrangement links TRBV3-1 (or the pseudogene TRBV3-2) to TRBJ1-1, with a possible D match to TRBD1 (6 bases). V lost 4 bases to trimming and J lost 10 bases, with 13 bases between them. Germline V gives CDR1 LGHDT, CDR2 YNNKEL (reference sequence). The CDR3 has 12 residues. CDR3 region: CASSPGQYVAFF. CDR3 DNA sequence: TGTGCCAGCAGCCCCGGACAGTATGTAGCTTTCTTT.